The 29 T cell receptor beta chains presented below share a single source sample, sequenced in a study of T cells in Graves' hyperthyroidism and ophthalmopathy. TCR beta CDR3 regions were amplified from RNA. The primer set for the first-round RT-PCR of the TCR CDR3 was HTBI. TCRdb re-called the multiplex PCR reads with MiXCR, one entry per CDR3 protein. The sample carries more than 550,000 distinct CDR3 sequences, under 20% recorded once. Source material: blood. These receptors came from a woman between 45 and 60 years old with Graves' hyperthyroidism that later progressed to Graves' ophthalmopathy.

The sample holds many counts of this clonotype. The chain couples TRBV2 to TRBJ1-1; tentatively, D is TRBD1 (6 bases). CDR3 length: 14 amino acids. V was pared by 5 bases and J by 6 bases, with 16 bases between. Germline lookup yields CDR1 SNHLY and CDR2 FYNNEI. The CDR3 spells CASSRRDNNPEAFF. CDR3 nucleotides: TGTGCCAGCAGTCGCCGGGACAATAATCCTGAAGCTTTCTTT.

There are a few counts of this clonotype. J is TRBJ2-7 and V is TRBV20-1; 7 bases fit TRBD1. The CDR3 is 13 residues long. Germline values: CDR1 DFQATT, CDR2 SNEGSKA (reference sequence). Trimming removed 6 bases from V and 2 bases from J; junction bases left unmatched: 7. The CDR3 sequence: CSAPRQGTYEQYF. CDR3 nucleotides: TGCAGTGCCCCCCGACAGGGCACCTACGAGCAGTACTTC.

This clonotype showed up many times. This sequence joins TRBV20-1 and TRBJ2-5, with 9 bases lining up with TRBD2. This CDR3 spans 15 amino acids. Germline CDR1 and CDR2: DFQATT and SNEGSKA (reference sequence). Trimming removed 5 bases from V and 1 base from J; junction bases left unmatched: 8. The CDR3 nucleotides read TGCAGTGCTTCCGGGACTAGCAGATTCCAAGAGACCCAGTACTTC. Translated, it gives CSASGTSRFQETQYF.

The sample holds many counts of this clonotype. The CDR3 nucleotides are TGCAGTGCTAGACCACAGGGGGTCCGCTCGAACACTGAAGCTTTCTTT. This translates into CSARPQGVRSNTEAFF. This sequence joins TRBV20-1 and TRBJ1-1, with TRBD1 matching 8 bases. This CDR3 is built from 16 residues. Trimming removed 2 bases from V and 1 base from J; junction bases left unmatched: 9. CDR1 and CDR2 (germline): DFQATT, SNEGSKA (reference sequence).

A few counts support this clonotype. V usage is TRBV9 and J usage is TRBJ2-3; 9 bases map to TRBD2. The CDR3 has 19 residues. V lost 0 bases to trimming and J lost 2 bases; unmatched junction nucleotides: 13. Germline assignment: CDR1 SGDLS and CDR2 YYNGEE. The CDR3 DNA reads as TGTGCCAGCAGCGTAGGTGAGGGTACTAGCGGGCTCCCCACAGATACGCAGTATTTT. It codes for CASSVGEGTSGLPTDTQYF.

J is TRBJ2-5 and V is TRBV29-1; D gene ambiguous. The CDR3 covers 12 residues. Trimming cost V 3 bases and J 5 bases, with 10 bases left between them. Germline CDR1 SQVTM, CDR2 ANQGSEA. CDR3 residues: CSVESGLETQYF. In nucleotides, the CDR3 is TGCAGCGTTGAGTCCGGGTTGGAGACCCAGTACTTC.

The table lists this clonotype with a few counts. The CDR3, as DNA: TGTGCCAGCAGATTAGAGGGGGGTTCGAACACCGGGGAGCTGTTTTTT. Translated, it gives CASRLEGGSNTGELFF. The chain has TRBV2 and TRBJ2-2, with D possibly called TRBD1 or TRBD2 (6 bases each). Looked up from germline, CDR1 is SNHLY and CDR2 is FYNNEI. This CDR3 contains 16 residues. V shed 6 bases and J shed 0 bases, with 14 bases lying between them.

In nucleotides, the CDR3 is TGTGCCAGCAGCCCTAAGATCATTCAGGGGCCCGTATCAGATACGCAGTATTTT. Its translation is CASSPKIIQGPVSDTQYF. The chain is built from TRBV7-9 and TRBJ2-3; a possible D gene is TRBD1 (6 bases). The CDR3 contains 18 residues. Germline V CDR1 and CDR2: SEHNR, FQNEAQ (reference sequence). V dropped 5 bases and J dropped 4 bases, with 25 bases sitting between them. Full variable domain (remainder filled in from reference TRBV7-9 and TRBJ2-3): DTGVSQNPRHKITKRGQNVTFRCDPISEHNRLYWYRQTLGQGPEFLTYFQNEAQLEKSRLLSDRFSAERPKGSFSTLEIQRTEQGDSAMYLCASSPKIIQGPVSDTQYFGPGTRLTVL.

The chain uses TRBV12-3 or TRBV12-4 and TRBJ2-1, with TRBD2 identical over 16 bases. Trimming removed 6 bases from V and 4 bases from J; junction bases left unmatched: 6. The CDR3 extends over 17 amino acids. The CDR3: CASRPGLAGGEYNEQFF. The DNA for the CDR3 is TGTGCCAGCAGACCGGGACTAGCGGGGGGGGAGTACAATGAGCAGTTCTTC.

This clonotype was counted ten times or more. The rearrangement links TRBV28 to TRBJ1-2, with D unresolved. The V gene lost 4 bases and the J gene lost 2 bases, with 11 bases spanning the gap. The CDR3 sequence is 14 residues long. Germline V gives CDR1 MDHEN, CDR2 SYDVKM. CDR3 sequence reads: CASSYGRGNYGYTF. The CDR3 bases are TGTGCCAGCAGTTATGGGCGCGGGAACTATGGCTACACCTTC.

At least ten counts were recorded for this clonotype. This sequence joins TRBV11-2 and TRBJ2-3; maybe TRBD2 (6 bases). The germline V gene encodes CDR1 SGHAT and CDR2 FQNNGV. The germline V and J ends were trimmed by 0 bases and 1 base, with 11 bases remaining between them. This CDR3 has 16 amino acids. The CDR3 DNA reads as TGTGCCAGCAGCTTAGATATTAGCGGAGGCACAGATACGCAGTATTTT. Its translation is CASSLDISGGTDTQYF.

About this clonotype: A single base separates this from a much larger clone, so it may be a read error. V usage is TRBV6-1 and J usage is TRBJ1-1, with 7 bases lining up with TRBD1. Germline trimming cut 7 bases from V and 5 bases from J; bases unmatched to any gene: 10. The CDR3 totals 14 residues. Germline lookup yields CDR1 MNHNS and CDR2 SASEGT. The CDR3: CASIQRQGGTEAFF. CDR3 nucleotide sequence: TGTGCCAGCATACAAAGACAGGGAGGAACTGAAGCTTTCTTT.

Comment on this clonotype: Since a much larger clone is just one base distant, this may be a read error. CDR3 DNA sequence: TGTGCCAGCAGGTTATTTCTAGGGGAGTACACTGAAGCTTTCTTT. Translating it yields CASRLFLGEYTEAFF. The chain recombines TRBV7-9 with TRBJ1-1; D possibly corresponds to TRBD1 (5 bases). The CDR3 covers 15 residues. Trimming shortened V by 6 bases and J by 3 bases, and 17 bases separated the two germline ends. Germline CDR1 SEHNR, CDR2 FQNEAQ (reference sequence).

The chain recombines TRBV6-1 with TRBJ2-2, with no clear D. CDR1 is MNHNS and CDR2 is SASEGT in the germline V gene. This CDR3 is 13 amino acids long. V shed 11 bases and J shed 4 bases, with 14 bases lying between them. CDR3 bases: TGTGCCCCTACTGACACCTTCACCGGGGAGCTGTTTTTT. This gives the protein CAPTDTFTGELFF.

This sequence joins TRBV7-3 and TRBJ2-2; perhaps TRBD2 as D (5 bases). This CDR3 has 16 amino acids. The ends were cut back, 0 bases at V and 3 bases at J, with 11 bases in the middle. Germline V gene lookup returns CDR1 SGHTA and CDR2 FQGTGA. The DNA of the CDR3 is TGTGCCAGCAGCTTAACTGTCAGCGGAGACACCGGGGAGCTGTTTTTT. This translates into CASSLTVSGDTGELFF.

This clonotype came up a few times. This sequence joins TRBV5-1 and TRBJ2-2; D gene ambiguous. The CDR3 sequence is 11 residues long. V lost 5 bases, J lost 9 bases, and 8 bases lay in between. Per germline, CDR1 SGHRS and CDR2 YFSETQ. The CDR3 sequence: CASRNERELFF. CDR3 DNA: TGCGCCAGCAGGAATGAAAGGGAGCTGTTTTTT.

This clonotype was picked up many times. V is TRBV12-5 and J is TRBJ2-5; 10 positions match TRBD2. The CDR3 runs to 14 residues. Trimming cost V 4 bases and J 9 bases; bases outside gene matches: 8. Germline V gene sequence: CDR1 LGHNT, CDR2 FRNRAP. The CDR3: CASGSTGLARSQYF. The CDR3 DNA is TGTGCTAGTGGTTCCACGGGACTAGCGAGGTCCCAGTACTTC.

This clonotype was detected ten times or more. J is TRBJ2-5 and V is TRBV12-3 or TRBV12-4; D call uncertain. The CDR3 loop spans 14 amino acids. Trimming stripped 1 base from V and 1 base from J, with 7 bases between. CDR3 residues: CASSLVAAQETQYF. DNA of the CDR3: TGTGCCAGCAGTTTAGTGGCGGCCCAAGAGACCCAGTACTTC.

The rearrangement uses TRBV7-3 and TRBJ1-3; D is possibly TRBD1 (6 bases). Trimming shortened V by 2 bases and J by 2 bases, and 10 bases separated the two germline ends. Germline-derived CDR1 and CDR2 are SGHTA and FQGTGA. There are 15 residues in the CDR3. The CDR3 DNA follows: TGTGCCAGCAGCTTAGGGGGGGCGGCTGGAAACACCATATATTTT. Its translation: CASSLGGAAGNTIYF.

This clonotype showed up just a few times. The V and J genes are TRBV18 and TRBJ2-7; 7 nucleotides align to TRBD2. V lost 4 bases to trimming and J lost 2 bases; unmatched junction nucleotides: 5. CDR1 is KGHSH, CDR2 LQKENI, per germline. This CDR3 region has 14 residues. As DNA, the CDR3 is TGTGCCAGCTCACGGGAGGGGCTAACCTACGAGCAGTACTTC. Protein sequence: CASSREGLTYEQYF.

The chain employs TRBV12-3 or TRBV12-4 and TRBJ1-6; 10 nucleotides match TRBD1. V trimming: 3 bases; J trimming: 7 bases; junction bases outside the gene matches: 9. The length of the CDR3 is 17 residues. CDR3 bases: TGTGCCAGCAGTTTTATTCGTCTGGACAGGGGGAATTCACCCCTCCACTTT. It codes for CASSFIRLDRGNSPLHF.

This clonotype showed up just a few times. The chain employs TRBV10-1 and TRBJ1-6; no clear D. CDR3 size: 13 residues. Germline CDR1 reads WNHNN; CDR2 reads SYGVQD (reference sequence). V shed 2 bases and J shed 9 bases, with 8 bases lying between them. CDR3 sequence (DNA): TGCGCCAGCAGTGAGGGTCGTAGTTCACCCCTCCACTTT. It encodes CASSEGRSSPLHF.

This clonotype was counted ten times or more. The V gene is TRBV27, the J gene TRBJ2-7, with TRBD1 matching 11 bases. The length of the CDR3 is 14 residues. The germline gives CDR1 MNHEY, CDR2 SMNVEV (reference sequence). V trimming: 6 bases; J trimming: 2 bases; junction bases outside the gene matches: 3. The CDR3 region has the DNA TGTGCCAGCAGACGGGACAGGGGGACCTACGAGCAGTACTTC. Translating it yields CASRRDRGTYEQYF.

Only a few counts were recorded for this clonotype. V usage is TRBV6-1 and J usage is TRBJ2-5; no clear D. V was clipped by 7 bases and J by 4 bases, with 16 bases between them. Germline V CDR1 and CDR2: MNHNS, SASEGT. The CDR3 consists of 14 residues. DNA for the CDR3: TGTGCCAGCACATCGGGTCCGACAACAGAGACCCAGTACTTC. Protein product: CASTSGPTTETQYF.

The gene calls are TRBV6-2 or TRBV6-3 and TRBJ2-7; D possibly uses TRBD1 or TRBD2 (5 bases each). The CDR3 consists of 14 residues. Germline values: CDR1 MNHEY, CDR2 SVGEGT. Trimming cost V 2 bases and J 4 bases, with 12 bases left between them. CDR3 nucleotide sequence: TGTGCCAGCAGTTACCGGGACGCAAAATACGAGCAGTACTTC. It encodes CASSYRDAKYEQYF.

In its sample, this clonotype was seen many times. CDR3 DNA: TGCGCCAGCAGCACACTCGGGACAGGGGGCACAGATACGCAGTATTTT. This codes for CASSTLGTGGTDTQYF. The V and J genes are TRBV5-1 and TRBJ2-3; the match to TRBD1 covers 10 bases. Per the germline V gene, CDR1 is SGHRS and CDR2 is YFSETQ. This CDR3 has 16 amino acids. V lost 4 bases and J lost 1; bases outside the gene matches: 6.

This clonotype was counted many times. The V and J genes are TRBV15 and TRBJ2-1; D call uncertain. The CDR3 has 13 amino acids. V gave up 0 bases and J gave up 8 bases, with 8 bases separating them. CDR1 is LNHNV and CDR2 is YYDKDF in the germline V gene (reference sequence). The CDR3 protein is CATSRDLRDEQFF. The CDR3 region has the DNA TGTGCCACCAGCAGAGATCTCCGGGATGAGCAGTTCTTC.

The chain has TRBV6-1 and TRBJ1-5; tentatively, D is TRBD1 (6 bases). This CDR3 has 13 amino acids. CDR1 is MNHNS and CDR2 is SASEGT in the germline V gene. V was trimmed by 7 bases and J by 4 bases, leaving 11 bases between them. The CDR3 DNA reads TGTGCCAGCACCGGGACATTTAATCAGCCCCAGCATTTT. Translation: CASTGTFNQPQHF.

This clonotype was counted many times. The chain couples TRBV20-1 to TRBJ2-1; 9 positions agree with TRBD2. The junction had 8 bases not matched to a gene; V was cut back by 5 bases and J by 3 bases. This CDR3 spans 15 amino acids. Looked up from germline, CDR1 is DFQATT and CDR2 is SNEGSKA (reference sequence). CDR3 DNA sequence: TGCAGTGCTCAGCGGCGGGGGGGCATCTACAATGAGCAGTTCTTC. Amino acid sequence: CSAQRRGGIYNEQFF.